The source of this TCR beta chain is a study of OX40 agonist ivuxolimab in advanced cancers. Sequencing used immunoSEQ multiplex PCR; TCRdb keeps in-frame clones, though not all of them. The data hold 70,000 to 95,000 clones, with 90% to 95% observed a single time. In germline, CDR1 is MNHEY, CDR2 SMNVEV (reference sequence). The CDR3 is 15 amino acids. The V gene lost 5 bases and the J gene lost 0 bases, with 8 bases spanning the gap. The study sampled blood at baseline, cycle 4 day 1, and cycle 7 day 1. This specimen consisted of CD4+ or CD8+ T cells sorted from blood, obtained in a trial of the OX40 agonist ivuxolimab. The chain joins TRBV27 to TRBJ2-6, with D hard to call. The TCR sequence derives from an adult with an advanced solid tumor such as melanoma, head and neck, liver or kidney cancer. The CDR3, as DNA: TGTGCCAGCAGTGCAGTCTACTCTGGGGCCAACGTCCTGACTTTC. Translated, it gives CASSAVYSGANVLTF.